The entry below gives a single T cell receptor beta chain sequence along with its context. The antigen this receptor binds is unknown. Base-call qualities are not available, and no considerably larger clone is one nucleotide away. Sample treatment or condition, as interpreted from the label and publication: some 19 received Ad26.COV2.S at low or high dose, single or two shots; about 5 received placebo; per-sample allocation not given. For vaccine and placebo recipients, the sequenced repertoires came from samples collected on day 63 after the first injection. In Cohort 1b, fewer than 30 adults aged 18-55 years were enrolled at a single site in Boston, USA, between 29 July and 7 August 2020. Ad26.COV2.S was a replication-incompetent adenovirus type 26 vector that expressed a prefusion-stabilized SARS-CoV-2 spike protein derived from the original Wuhan strain. Based on the germline V gene (reference sequence), the CDR1 and CDR2 sequences are GTSNPN and SVGIG. Between the V and J ends, shortened by 4 bases and 8 bases respectively, the junction contains 11 bases. Spanning cysteine to phenylalanine, the CDR3 consists of 11 amino acids. The DNA shown is the 33-base CDR3, in frame from base 1.

The record originates from a study of Ad26.COV2.S vaccination and SARS-CoV-2 variants listed by TCRdb under 2021. About the investigation overall: Vaccine-arm donors were drawn from COV1001, a multicentre, randomized, double-blind, placebo-controlled phase I-IIa trial of Ad26.COV2.S in healthy adults. Dosing of Ad26.COV2.S was intramuscular, at either 5x10^10 or 1x10^11 viral particles, delivered as one shot or as two shots spaced 56 days apart. TCRbeta repertoire sequencing was used to assess the specificity and breadth of SARS-CoV-2-reactive T cell receptors after Ad26.COV2.S vaccination. A total of about 30 samples were included in the TCR-sequenced set, comprising roughly 20 Ad26.COV2.S vaccine recipients, 5 placebo recipients and 8 SARS-CoV-2 convalescent individuals. Trial participants were randomized into five groups of five, in which low-dose or high-dose Ad26.COV2.S was given once or twice, or placebo was given on both occasions. Investigators remained blinded to trial group allocation during experiments and outcome assessment.

TCRbeta CDR3 regions were sequenced with the immunoSEQ Assay. After extraction, genomic DNA underwent amplification by bias-controlled multiplex PCR, followed by high-throughput sequencing. Under the source paper's analysis protocol: To quantify the absolute abundance of every unique TCRbeta CDR3 region, sequences were collapsed and filtered. T cell fraction was estimated by normalization of TCRbeta template counts to usable DNA, with usable DNA being measured through amplification of reference genes present in all nucleated cells. Repertoire TCRs were annotated as SARS-CoV-2-specific when V gene, CDR3 amino acid sequence and J gene were exactly matched to a known reactive TCR set. MIRA supplied the reference SARS-CoV-2 TCR set, which was filtered for enrichment in COVID-19-positive ImmuneCODE repertoires so that public or cross-reactive TCRs were removed. Based on the MIRA antigens, annotated TCRs were further analysed at the level of specific ORF or position within ORF. Breadth was defined as annotated unique rearrangements over total unique productive rearrangements; depth was the summed frequency of those rearrangements. Two-sided Wilcoxon rank-sum tests were used to compare TCR breadth between groups. TCRdb obtained this table from immuneACCESS and retained in-frame rearrangements with V and J assigned. These tables miss some clones; where compared with another copy, unresolved V genes account for less than half of the shortfall, and the remainder is unexplained. That table gives V, J and clone size, and the DNA gave D and trimming. This sample is represented by 380,000 or so clones; 83% of them were singletons. Jointly, the top ten make up about 7.4% of the sample.

What the work shows at the level of the full study, not this receptor alone: According to the authors, total T cell responses may have been underestimated by the TCR breadth and depth analyses. Substantial breadth of spike-specific CD8+ and CD4+ T cell responses was reported after vaccination. Comparable non-spike TCR breadth was observed between vaccine and placebo recipients, consistent with only spike being contained in the vaccine. The study lacked the statistical power to compare responses across vaccine doses or regimens. Compared with placebo recipients, Ad26.COV2.S recipients showed higher spike-specific TCR breadth (P = 0.0014).

In this chain, TRBV30 is recombined with TRBJ1-2; the D gene cannot be named for sure. The clonotype was recovered from a person between 18 and 60 years old who received the Ad26.COV2.S COVID-19 vaccine or a placebo. The sequenced sample was peripheral blood, obtained in a trial of Ad26.COV2.S vaccine versus placebo. CDR3 protein: CAWTLGGGYTF. The DNA is as follows: TGTGCCTGGACCCTCGGCGGAGGCTACACCTTC.